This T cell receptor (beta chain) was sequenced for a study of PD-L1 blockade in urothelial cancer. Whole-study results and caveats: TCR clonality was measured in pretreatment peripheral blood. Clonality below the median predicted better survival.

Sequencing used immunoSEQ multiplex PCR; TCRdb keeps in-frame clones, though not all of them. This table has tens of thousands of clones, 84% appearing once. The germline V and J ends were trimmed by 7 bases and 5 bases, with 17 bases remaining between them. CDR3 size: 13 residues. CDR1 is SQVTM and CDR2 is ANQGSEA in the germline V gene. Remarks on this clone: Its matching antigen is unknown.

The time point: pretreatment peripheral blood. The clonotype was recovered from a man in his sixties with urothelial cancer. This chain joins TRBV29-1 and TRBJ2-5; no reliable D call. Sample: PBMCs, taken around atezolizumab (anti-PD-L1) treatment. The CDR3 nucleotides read TGCAGCGCCGCGATCGGCCGGGTGGAGACCCAGTACTTC. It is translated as CSAAIGRVETQYF.